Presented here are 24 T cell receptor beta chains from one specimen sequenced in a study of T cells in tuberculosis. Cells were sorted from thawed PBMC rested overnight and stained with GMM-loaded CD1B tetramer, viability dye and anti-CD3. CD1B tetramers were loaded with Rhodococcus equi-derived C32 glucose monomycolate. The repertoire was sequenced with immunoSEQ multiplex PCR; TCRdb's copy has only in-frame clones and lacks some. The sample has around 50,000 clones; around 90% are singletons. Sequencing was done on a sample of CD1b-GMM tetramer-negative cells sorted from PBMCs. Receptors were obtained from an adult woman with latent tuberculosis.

CDR3 DNA: TGTGCCAGCAGCTTAGCACTCCACCTCGATGAGCAGTTCTTC. Residues: CASSLALHLDEQFF. This chain links TRBV7-8 with TRBJ2-1; D is unresolved. Germline values: CDR1 SGHVS, CDR2 FQNEAQ. The CDR3 totals 14 residues. Trimming removed 0 bases at V and 8 bases at J, with 11 bases between.

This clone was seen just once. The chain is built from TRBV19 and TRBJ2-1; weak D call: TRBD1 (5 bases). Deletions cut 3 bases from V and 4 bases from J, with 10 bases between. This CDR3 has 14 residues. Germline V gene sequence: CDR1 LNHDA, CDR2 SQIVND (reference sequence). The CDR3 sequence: CASSMIGDYNEQFF. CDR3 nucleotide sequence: TGTGCCAGTAGTATGATAGGGGATTACAATGAGCAGTTCTTC.

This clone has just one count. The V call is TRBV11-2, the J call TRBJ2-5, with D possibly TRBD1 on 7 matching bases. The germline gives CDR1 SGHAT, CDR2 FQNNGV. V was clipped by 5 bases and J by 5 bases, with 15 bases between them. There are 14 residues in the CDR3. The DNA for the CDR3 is TGTGCCAGCAGCCAATACCAGGGGGGTGAGACCCAGTACTTC. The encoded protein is CASSQYQGGETQYF.

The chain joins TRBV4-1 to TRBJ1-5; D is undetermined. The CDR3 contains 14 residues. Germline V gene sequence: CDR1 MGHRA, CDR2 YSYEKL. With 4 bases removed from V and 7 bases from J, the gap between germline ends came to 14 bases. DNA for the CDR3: TGCGCCAGCAGCCCATATAAACTCCCCCAGCCCCAGCATTTT. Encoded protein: CASSPYKLPQPQHF.

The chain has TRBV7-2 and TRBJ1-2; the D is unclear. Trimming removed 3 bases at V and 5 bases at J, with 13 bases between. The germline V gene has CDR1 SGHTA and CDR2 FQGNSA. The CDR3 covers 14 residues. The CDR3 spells CASSLTGSRYGYTF. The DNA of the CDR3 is TGTGCCAGCAGCTTGACCGGGAGCCGGTATGGCTACACCTTC. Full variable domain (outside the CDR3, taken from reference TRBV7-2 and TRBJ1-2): GAGVSQSPSNKVTEKGKDVELRCDPISGHTALYWYRQSLGQGLEFLIYFQGNSAPDKSGLPSDRFSAERTGGSVSTLTIQRTQQEDSAVYLCASSLTGSRYGYTFGSGTRLTVV.

The CDR3 region has the DNA TGTGCCAGCAGCTTGGGGTGGACAGGGGAATCACCCCTCCACTTT. It is translated as CASSLGWTGESPLHF. This chain uses TRBV5-6 with TRBJ1-6; 9 bases agree with TRBD1. From germline, CDR1 is SGHDT and CDR2 YYEEEE. This CDR3 spans 15 amino acids. Trimming at V came to 0 bases and at J to 10 bases, leaving 5 bases not matched to a gene.

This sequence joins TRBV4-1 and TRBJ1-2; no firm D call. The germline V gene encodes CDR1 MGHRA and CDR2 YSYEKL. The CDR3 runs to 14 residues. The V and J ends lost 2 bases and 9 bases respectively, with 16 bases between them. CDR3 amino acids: CASSQSGFSLRYTF. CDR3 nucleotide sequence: TGCGCCAGCAGCCAATCCGGGTTTTCCCTTCGCTACACCTTC.

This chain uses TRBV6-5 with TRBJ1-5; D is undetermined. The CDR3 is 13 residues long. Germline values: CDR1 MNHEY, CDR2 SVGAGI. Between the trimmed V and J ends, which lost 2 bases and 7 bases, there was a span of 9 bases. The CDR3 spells CASSYERGQPQHF. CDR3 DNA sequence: TGTGCCAGCAGTTACGAACGGGGACAGCCCCAGCATTTT.

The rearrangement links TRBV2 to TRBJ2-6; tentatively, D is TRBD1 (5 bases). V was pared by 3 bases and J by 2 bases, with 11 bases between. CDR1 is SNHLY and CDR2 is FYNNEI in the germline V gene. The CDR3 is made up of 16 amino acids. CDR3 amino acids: CASSEQGGTGANVLTF. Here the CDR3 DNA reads TGTGCCAGCAGTGAGCAGGGTGGCACTGGGGCCAACGTCCTGACTTTC.

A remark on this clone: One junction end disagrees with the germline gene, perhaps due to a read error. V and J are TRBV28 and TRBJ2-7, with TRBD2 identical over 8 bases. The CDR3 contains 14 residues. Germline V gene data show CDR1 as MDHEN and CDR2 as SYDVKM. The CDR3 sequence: CASSLNSLAGKRHF. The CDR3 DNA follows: TGTGCCAGCAGTTTAAACTCGCTAGCGGGCAAAAGGCACTTC.

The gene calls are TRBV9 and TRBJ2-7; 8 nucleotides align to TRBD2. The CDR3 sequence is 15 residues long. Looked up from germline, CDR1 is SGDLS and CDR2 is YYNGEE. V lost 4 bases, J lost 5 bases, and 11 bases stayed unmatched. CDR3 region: CASSPNRGGLDEQYF. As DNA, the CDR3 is TGTGCCAGCAGCCCCAACCGGGGGGGTTTGGACGAGCAGTACTTC.

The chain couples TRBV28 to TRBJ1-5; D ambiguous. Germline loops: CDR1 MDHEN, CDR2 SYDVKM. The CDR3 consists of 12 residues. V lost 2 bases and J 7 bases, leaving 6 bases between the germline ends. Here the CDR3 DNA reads TGTGCCAGCAGTTTACCCCTACAGCCCCAGCATTTT. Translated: CASSLPLQPQHF.

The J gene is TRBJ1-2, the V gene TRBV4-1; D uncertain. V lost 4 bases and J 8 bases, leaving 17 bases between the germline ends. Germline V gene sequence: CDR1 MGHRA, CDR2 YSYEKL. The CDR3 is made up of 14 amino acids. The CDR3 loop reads CASSLTIGENGYTF. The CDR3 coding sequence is TGCGCCAGCAGCCTCACGATCGGGGAGAACGGCTACACCTTC.

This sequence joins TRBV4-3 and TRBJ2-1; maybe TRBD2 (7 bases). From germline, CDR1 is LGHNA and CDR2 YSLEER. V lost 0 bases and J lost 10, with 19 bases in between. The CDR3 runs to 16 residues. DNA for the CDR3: TGCGCCAGCAGCCAAGATCAAGGCGCGGGGGCAGGAGAGCAGTTCTTC. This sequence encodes CASSQDQGAGAGEQFF.

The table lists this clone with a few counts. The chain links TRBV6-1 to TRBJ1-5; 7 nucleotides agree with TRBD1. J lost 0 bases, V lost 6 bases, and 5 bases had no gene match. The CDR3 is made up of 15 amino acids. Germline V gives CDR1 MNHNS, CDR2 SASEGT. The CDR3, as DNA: TGTGCCAGCAGCCCTGGGACAGTTAGCAATCAGCCCCAGCATTTT. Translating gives CASSPGTVSNQPQHF.

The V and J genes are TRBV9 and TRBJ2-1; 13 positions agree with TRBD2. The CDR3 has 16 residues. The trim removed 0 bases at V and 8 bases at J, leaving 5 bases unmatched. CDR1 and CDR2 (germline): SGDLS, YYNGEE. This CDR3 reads CASSVATSGRVHEQFF. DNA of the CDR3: TGTGCCAGCAGCGTAGCTACTAGCGGGAGGGTCCATGAGCAGTTCTTC.

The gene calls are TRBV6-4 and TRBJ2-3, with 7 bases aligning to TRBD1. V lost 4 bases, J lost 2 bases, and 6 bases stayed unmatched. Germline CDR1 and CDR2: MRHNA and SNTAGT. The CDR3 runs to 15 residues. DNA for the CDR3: TGTGCCAGCAGTGGCGAGGGGGCGGACACAGATACGCAGTATTTT. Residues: CASSGEGADTDTQYF.

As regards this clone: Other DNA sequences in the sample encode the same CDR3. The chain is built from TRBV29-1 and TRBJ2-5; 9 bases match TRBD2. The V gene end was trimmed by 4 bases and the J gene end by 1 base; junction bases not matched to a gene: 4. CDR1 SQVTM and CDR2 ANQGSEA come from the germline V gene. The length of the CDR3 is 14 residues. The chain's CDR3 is CSVVRGGVQETQYF. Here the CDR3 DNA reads TGCAGCGTTGTCCGCGGGGGGGTCCAAGAGACCCAGTACTTC. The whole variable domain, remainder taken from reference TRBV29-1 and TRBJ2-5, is SAVISQKPSRDICQRGTSLTIQCQVDSQVTMMFWYRQQPGQSLTLIATANQGSEATYESGFVIDKFPISRPNLTFSTLTVSNMSPEDSSIYLCSVVRGGVQETQYFGPGTRLLVL.

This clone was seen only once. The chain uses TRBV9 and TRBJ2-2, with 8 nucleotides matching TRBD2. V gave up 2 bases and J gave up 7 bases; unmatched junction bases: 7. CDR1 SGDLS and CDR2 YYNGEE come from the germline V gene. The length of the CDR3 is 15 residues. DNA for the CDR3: TGTGCCAGCAGCGTTCGGACTAGCTCAATCGGGGAGCTGTTTTTT. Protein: CASSVRTSSIGELFF.

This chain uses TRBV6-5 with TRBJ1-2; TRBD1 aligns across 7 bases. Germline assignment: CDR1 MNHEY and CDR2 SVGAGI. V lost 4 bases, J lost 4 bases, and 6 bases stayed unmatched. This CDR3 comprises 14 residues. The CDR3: CASSSNRGTYGYTF. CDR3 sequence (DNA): TGTGCCAGCAGTTCGAACAGGGGAACCTATGGCTACACCTTC.

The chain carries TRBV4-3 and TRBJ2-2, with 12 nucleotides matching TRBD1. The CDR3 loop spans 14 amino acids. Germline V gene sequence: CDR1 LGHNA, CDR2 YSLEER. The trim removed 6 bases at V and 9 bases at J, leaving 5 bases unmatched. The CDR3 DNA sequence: TGCGCCAGCAGGGGACAGGGGGCTGGACGGGAGCTGTTTTTT. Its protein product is CASRGQGAGRELFF.

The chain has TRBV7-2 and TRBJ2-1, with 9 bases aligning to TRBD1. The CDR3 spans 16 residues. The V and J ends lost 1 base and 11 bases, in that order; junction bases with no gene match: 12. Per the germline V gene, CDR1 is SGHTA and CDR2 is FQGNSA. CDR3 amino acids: CASSLVARTGADKQFF. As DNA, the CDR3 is TGTGCCAGCAGCTTAGTAGCGCGGACAGGGGCTGATAAGCAGTTCTTC. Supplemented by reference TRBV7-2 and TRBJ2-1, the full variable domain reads GAGVSQSPSNKVTEKGKDVELRCDPISGHTALYWYRQSLGQGLEFLIYFQGNSAPDKSGLPSDRFSAERTGGSVSTLTIQRTQQEDSAVYLCASSLVARTGADKQFFGPGTRLTVL.

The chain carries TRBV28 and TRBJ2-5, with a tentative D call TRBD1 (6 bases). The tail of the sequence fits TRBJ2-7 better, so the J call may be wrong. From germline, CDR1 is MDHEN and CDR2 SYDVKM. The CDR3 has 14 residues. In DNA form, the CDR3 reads TGTGCCAGCATATCCGGGACAACCTCCTACGAGCAGTACTTC. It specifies CASISGTTSYEQYF.

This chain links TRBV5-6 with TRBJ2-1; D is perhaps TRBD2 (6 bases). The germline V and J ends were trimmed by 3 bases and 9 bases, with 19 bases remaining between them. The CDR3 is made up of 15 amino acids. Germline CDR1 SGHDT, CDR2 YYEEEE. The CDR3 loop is CASSYRLGEDGEQFF. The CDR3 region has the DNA TGTGCCAGCAGCTATAGACTAGGGGAGGATGGTGAGCAGTTCTTC. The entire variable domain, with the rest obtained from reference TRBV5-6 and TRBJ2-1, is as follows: DAGVTQSPTHLIKTRGQQVTLRCSPKSGHDTVSWYQQALGQGPQFIFQYYEEEERQRGNFPDRFSGHQFPNYSSELNVNALLLGDSALYLCASSYRLGEDGEQFFGPGTRLTVL.